The source of this T cell receptor (beta chain) is a study of blood T cell repertoires in COVID-19 (dated by TCRdb to the early 2020s). The study in broad terms: Collaborator samples came from the United States, Italy and Spain and covered acute and convalescent phases of COVID-19. The material from the prospective study consisted of cDNA or gDNA derived from T cells, B-cell-depleted T cells, or PBMCs. The dataset comprised deeply sampled blood TCRbeta repertoires from subjects exposed to, actively infected with, or recovered from COVID-19. A freely available public database, intended as a resource for researchers studying the immune response to SARS-CoV-2, is where the repertoires were released. Samples came from the ongoing ImmuneRACE study (first 160 participants) plus 1,254 subjects from 6 global collaborators. Nearly every sample came with metadata listing a de-identified subject ID, COVID-19 status, age in years and sex. Where available, HLA class I and class II types were taken from metadata supplied by the sample provider and were not determined by assay-based typing.

The full study reports these points: The amount of clinical and demographic metadata varied by source and participant and was provided uncurated.

Worth noting for this clone: This receptor's antigen is unknown. Per-base qualities were not stored, and no clone one base away is much larger.

The junction shows trimming of 2 bases on V and 4 bases on J, and the gene matches do not reach 6 bases of it. From the cysteine up to the phenylalanine, the CDR3 has a length of 15 residues. Only CDR3 DNA remains: 45 bases, in frame from the first base. CDR1 is given as MNHEY and CDR2 as SVGAGI, both from the germline V gene. TCRbeta CDR3 regions were amplified from genomic DNA using the immunoSEQ Assay, a bias-controlled multiplex PCR. The paper's processing steps were these. Within the assay, amplification of reference gene primers was used to estimate how many nucleated cells each sample contained. Sequence reads were collapsed and filtered to measure the absolute abundance of every unique TCRbeta CDR3 rearrangement. Productive Simpson clonality was computed per sample as the square root of Simpson's diversity index over productive rearrangements. TCRdb limited this immuneACCESS table to in-frame rearrangements with V and J called. A share of clones is missing; checked studies link under half to unresolved V genes, and the rest is unexplained. V and J calls and clone size follow that table, whereas D and trimming were derived from the DNA. Within this sample are about 210,000 clones, with 70% to 90% of them counted one time only. The ten largest clones take up around 1.5% of the sample.

The collaborating institutions used their own protocols to collect whole blood in K2EDTA tubes. For TCRbeta analysis, collaborators shipped samples in one of three forms: frozen whole blood, isolated PBMCs, or DNA extracted from either of those sample types. The chain couples TRBV6-5 to TRBJ1-2, with TRBD1 identical over 8 junction bases. The receptor's source is a man aged 18-30 years with active or convalescent COVID-19. The source material was peripheral blood. The CDR3 protein is CASSYRGQGGYGYTF. The DNA is TGTGCCAGCAGTTACCGAGGACAGGGTGGCTATGGCTACACCTTC.